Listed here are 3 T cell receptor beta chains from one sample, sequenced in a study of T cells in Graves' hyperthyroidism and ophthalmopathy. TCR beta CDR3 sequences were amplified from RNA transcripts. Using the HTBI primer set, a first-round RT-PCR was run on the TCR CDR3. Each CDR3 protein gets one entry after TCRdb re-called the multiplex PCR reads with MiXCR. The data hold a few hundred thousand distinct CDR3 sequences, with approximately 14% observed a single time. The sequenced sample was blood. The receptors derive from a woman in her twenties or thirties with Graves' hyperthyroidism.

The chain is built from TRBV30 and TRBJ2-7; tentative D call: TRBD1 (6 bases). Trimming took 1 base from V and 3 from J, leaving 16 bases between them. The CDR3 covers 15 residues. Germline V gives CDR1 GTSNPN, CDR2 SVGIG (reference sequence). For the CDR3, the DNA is TGTGCCTGGAGTGAAACACAGGGATCGGGCTACGAGCAGTACTTC. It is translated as CAWSETQGSGYEQYF.

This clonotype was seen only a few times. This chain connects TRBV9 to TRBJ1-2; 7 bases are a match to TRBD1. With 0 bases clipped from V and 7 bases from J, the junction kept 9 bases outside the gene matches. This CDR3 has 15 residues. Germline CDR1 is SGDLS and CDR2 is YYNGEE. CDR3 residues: CASSVGRGGTVGYTF. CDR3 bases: TGTGCCAGCAGCGTAGGTAGAGGTGGGACAGTTGGCTACACCTTC.

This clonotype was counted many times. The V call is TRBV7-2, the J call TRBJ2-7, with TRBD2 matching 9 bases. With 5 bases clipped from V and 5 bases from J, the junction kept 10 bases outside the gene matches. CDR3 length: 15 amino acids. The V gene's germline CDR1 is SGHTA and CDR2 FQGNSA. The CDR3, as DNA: TGTGCCAGCAGCCAAGGCGGGAGGGCCCACCACGAGCAGTACTTC. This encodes CASSQGGRAHHEQYF.